This entry concerns a single T cell receptor (beta chain). Its cognate antigen is unknown. This record belongs to a study of monozygotic twins with inflammatory bowel disease. General study results and limits: The data did not back a single strong IBD-associated clonotype or signal. IBD patients, compared with healthy twins, shared fewer clonotypes with others (especially with disease activity).

Researchers ran eight separate cDNA reactions for each sample. The template-switching step introduced UMIs that carried a 6-nucleotide sample barcode. TCRdb reprocessed the 5' RACE reads; each CDR3 protein has one entry and no DNA is given. Its table records roughly 150,000 distinct CDR3 sequences. This CDR3 is 13 amino acids long. From germline, CDR1 is SQVTM and CDR2 ANQGSEA. The sample comprised blood. The chain uses TRBV29-1 and TRBJ2-1; TCRdb names TRBD1, which stays unverified in the absence of DNA. This TCR came from a human donor with ulcerative colitis or Crohn's disease, or a healthy co-twin of an affected twin (not recorded which). The CDR3 protein is CSVGQGTYNEQFF.